One and the same sample provided the 3 T cell receptor beta chains below, sequenced in a study of blood T cell repertoires in COVID-19. Method: immunoSEQ multiplex PCR; TCRdb's copy keeps in-frame clones and lacks some. This sample has 150,000 to 160,000 clones, with around 79% found just once. The sequencing input was peripheral blood. These receptors were collected from an elderly man with acute or convalescent COVID-19.

This rearrangement joins TRBV24-1 to TRBJ2-5; perhaps TRBD1 as D (6 bases). Trimming removed 2 bases from V and 1 base from J, with 10 bases in between. CDR1 and CDR2 (germline): KGHDR, SFDVKD. The CDR3 has 15 amino acids. The CDR3 DNA reads TGTGCCACCAGTGATTCCAGGGGCGGCCAAGAGACCCAGTACTTC. Its translation is CATSDSRGGQETQYF.

This clone was picked up many times. The chain is built from TRBV12-3 or TRBV12-4 and TRBJ2-5; 7 bases agree with TRBD2. Trimming at V came to 2 bases and at J to 5 bases, leaving 2 bases not matched to a gene. The CDR3 has 13 amino acids. The CDR3 region is CASSLYGRETQYF. The CDR3 nucleotides are TGTGCCAGCAGTTTATACGGGAGGGAGACCCAGTACTTC.

This CDR3 reads CASSLYQGAIDTQYF. Written as DNA, the CDR3 is TGTGCCAGCAGCTTATACCAGGGGGCAATAGATACGCAGTATTTT. V and J are TRBV7-2 and TRBJ2-3, with 8 bases fitting TRBD1. Trimming cost V 2 bases and J 5 bases; bases outside gene matches: 6. Germline V CDR1 and CDR2: SGHTA, FQGNSA. The CDR3 has 15 amino acids. The whole variable domain, remainder taken from reference TRBV7-2 and TRBJ2-3, is GAGVSQSPSNKVTEKGKDVELRCDPISGHTALYWYRQSLGQGLEFLIYFQGNSAPDKSGLPSDRFSAERTGGSVSTLTIQRTQQEDSAVYLCASSLYQGAIDTQYFGPGTRLTVL.